The present T cell receptor beta chain was sequenced within a study of blood T cell repertoires in COVID-19. On the study more broadly: T cells, B-cell-depleted T cells, or PBMCs supplied cDNA or gDNA.

How the authors handled the data: Reference gene primer amplification gave nucleated cell count estimates. The table came from immunoSEQ multiplex PCR; TCRdb's copy has only in-frame clones and leaves some out. The DNA gave D and trimming, while V, J and clone size come from that table. The repertoire consists of around 290,000 clones, with around 90% occurring once and the leading ten covering 1.1%. The CDR3 is 14 amino acids. The germline V and J ends were trimmed by 4 bases and 2 bases, with 8 bases remaining between them. CDR1 and CDR2 (germline): SGHTA, FQGTGA. Sequencing input: PBMCs or T cells enriched from blood (not recorded which). This TCR was recovered from a woman aged 30 to 39 who had recovered from COVID-19. The chain links TRBV7-3 to TRBJ2-2, with D possibly matching TRBD1 (5 bases). The CDR3 DNA is TGTGCCAGCAGCTGGGGCAGTAACACCGGGGAGCTGTTTTTT. It translates to CASSWGSNTGELFF.